The 17 T cell receptor beta chains listed next were all sequenced from one sample in a study of CD8+CD57+ T cells in acquired aplastic anemia. Using genomic DNA as the template, TCR beta VDJ and CDR3 profiling was carried out. TCRdb reanalysed the reads using MiXCR and keeps one entry per CDR3 protein. The sample includes under 200,000 distinct CDR3 sequences, approximately 60% of them seen just once. Sequenced material: sorted CD4+, CD8+, or CD8+CD57+ T cells (not recorded which) from PBMCs. Receptors were obtained from a human donor in good health.

V is TRBV29-1 and J is TRBJ1-1; TRBD1 matches 7 bases. CDR3 length: 15 amino acids. Germline assignment: CDR1 SQVTM and CDR2 ANQGSEA. J lost 0 bases, V lost 1 base, and 5 bases had no gene match. CDR3 sequence: CSVEGGQRMNTEAFF. The DNA of the CDR3 is TGCAGCGTTGAAGGGGGACAGCGGATGAACACTGAAGCTTTCTTT.

The CDR3 DNA reads TGTGCCAGCAAGTCCGGGACAGGGTCCTACGAGCAGTACTTC. Translation gives CASKSGTGSYEQYF. This sequence joins TRBV6-6 and TRBJ2-7; 9 positions agree with TRBD1. The CDR3 is made up of 14 amino acids. Per germline, CDR1 MNHNY and CDR2 SVGAGI (reference sequence). The V gene end was trimmed by 7 bases and the J gene end by 1 base; junction bases not matched to a gene: 5.

This clonotype was seen more than once but under ten times. A much larger clone differs from this one at a single base, so this may be a read error. The V call is TRBV12-3 or TRBV12-4, the J call TRBJ1-5; the match to TRBD1 covers 8 bases. Losses at the gene ends were 7 bases for V and 2 bases for J; bases not matched to a gene: 4. This CDR3 comprises 14 residues. The CDR3 is CASTGQECNQPQHF. CDR3 nucleotides: TGTGCCAGCACGGGACAGGAATGCAATCAGCCCCAGCATTTT.

This sequence joins TRBV7-9 and TRBJ2-7, with no clear D. V was cut by 0 bases and J by 5 bases, with 8 bases left in between. This CDR3 contains 13 residues. The V gene's germline CDR1 is SEHNR and CDR2 FQNEAQ (reference sequence). The CDR3 DNA follows: TGTGCCAGCAGCTTAGCGCATGGTAACGAGCAGTACTTC. Translating it yields CASSLAHGNEQYF. Based on the CDR3 plus reference TRBV7-9 and TRBJ2-7, the full variable domain is DTGVSQNPRHKITKRGQNVTFRCDPISEHNRLYWYRQTLGQGPEFLTYFQNEAQLEKSRLLSDRFSAERPKGSFSTLEIQRTEQGDSAMYLCASSLAHGNEQYFGPGTRLTVT.

The sample holds a few counts of this clonotype. Germline and junction disagree at one end, which may indicate a read error. V usage is TRBV19 and J usage is TRBJ2-3; 9 bases match TRBD2. Germline V gene data show CDR1 as LNHDA and CDR2 as SQIVND (reference sequence). There are 16 residues in the CDR3. The CDR3 spells CASSHIMGTSRDTQYF. The CDR3 region has the DNA TGTGCCAGTAGTCACATCATGGGGACTAGCAGAGATACGCAGTATTTT. The full variable domain, rest sourced from reference TRBV19 and TRBJ2-3, is DGGITQSPKYLFRKEGQNVTLSCEQNLNHDAMYWYRQDPGQGLRLIYYSQIVNDFQKGDIAEGYSVSREKKESFPLTVTSAQKNPTAFYLCASSHIMGTSRDTQYFGPGTRLTVL.

V and J are TRBV24-1 and TRBJ1-5, with 7 bases lining up with TRBD1. Trimming at V came to 3 bases and at J to 0 bases, leaving 4 bases not matched to a gene. The length of the CDR3 is 16 residues. CDR1 and CDR2 from the germline V gene are KGHDR and SFDVKD. CDR3 sequence reads: CATSDKHRGSNQPQHF. The CDR3 DNA sequence: TGTGCCACCAGTGATAAACACAGGGGTAGCAATCAGCCCCAGCATTTT.

This clonotype was seen only once. The CDR3 DNA reads TGTGCCTGGAGTGTAGCAGGGGGTTCCTACAATGAGCAGTTCTTC. Translation gives CAWSVAGGSYNEQFF. The J gene is TRBJ2-1, the V gene TRBV30, with 7 bases fitting TRBD1. CDR1 is GTSNPN, CDR2 SVGIG, per germline (reference sequence). This CDR3 is built from 15 residues. Losses at the gene ends were 0 bases for V and 1 base for J; bases not matched to a gene: 3.

The chain carries TRBV24-1 and TRBJ2-1; 8 bases match TRBD1. Losses at the gene ends were 9 bases for V and 7 bases for J; bases not matched to a gene: 10. CDR1 is KGHDR and CDR2 is SFDVKD in the germline V gene. This CDR3 is built from 14 residues. The CDR3 here is CATSTSQGANEQFF. CDR3 nucleotides: TGTGCCACCTCCACGAGCCAGGGGGCAAATGAGCAGTTCTTC.

Notes on this clonotype: One end of the junction varies from germline; a read error may be responsible. J is TRBJ2-3 and V is TRBV19; D remains ambiguous. This CDR3 is 15 amino acids long. The V gene's germline CDR1 is LNHDA and CDR2 SQIVND (reference sequence). The CDR3 nucleotides read TGTGCCAGTAGTCTAGAGGCCGGGAGCACAGATACGCAGTATTTT. It yields the protein CASSLEAGSTDTQYF.

This clonotype was seen repeatedly, ten times or more. The gene calls are TRBV12-5 and TRBJ2-7; unclear D gene. The CDR3 totals 11 residues. V was pared by 6 bases and J by 2 bases, with 5 bases between. CDR1 is LGHNT and CDR2 is FRNRAP in the germline V gene. In DNA, the CDR3 is TGTGCTAGTGGCCCTCCCTACGAGCAGTACTTC. As protein: CASGPPYEQYF. Complete variable domain (other parts from reference TRBV12-5 and TRBJ2-7): DARVTQTPRHKVTEMGQEVTMRCQPILGHNTVFWYRQTMMQGLELLAYFRNRAPLDDSGMPKDRFSAEMPDATLATLKIQPSEPRDSAVYFCASGPPYEQYFGPGTRLTVT.

The rearrangement joins TRBV5-5 to TRBJ1-1; the D is unclear. V lost 5 bases, J lost 1 base, and 12 bases lay in between. CDR1 SGHKS and CDR2 YYEKEE come from the germline V gene (reference sequence). The CDR3 has 14 residues. The CDR3 region has the DNA TGTGCCAGCAGTAAACACCCGGAGAACACTGAAGCTTTCTTT. Its protein product is CASSKHPENTEAFF.

This clonotype appeared many times. The chain joins TRBV24-1 to TRBJ2-3; 7 nucleotides match TRBD1. The V segment lost 4 bases and the J segment 10 bases; nucleotides outside the gene matches: 7. The CDR3 length is 13 residues. CDR1 KGHDR and CDR2 SFDVKD come from the germline V gene. CDR3 loop: CATSEQGFGAQYF. CDR3 nucleotides: TGTGCCACCAGTGAACAGGGGTTTGGGGCGCAGTATTTT.

This clonotype has ten or more counts. CDR3: CASSYNSGDGYTF. The CDR3 DNA reads as TGTGCCAGCAGTTACAATTCAGGAGATGGCTACACCTTC. This chain joins TRBV6-2 or TRBV6-3 and TRBJ1-2; D is ambiguous. Trimming left V 2 bases short and J 6 bases short, with 10 bases between. CDR3 length: 13 residues. CDR1 is MNHEY, CDR2 SVGEGT, per germline.

This chain links TRBV2 with TRBJ2-7; D possibly uses TRBD1 or TRBD2 (5 bases each). Germline V CDR1 and CDR2: SNHLY, FYNNEI. This CDR3 comprises 15 residues. Trimming removed 8 bases at V and 3 bases at J, with 20 bases between. CDR3 in amino acids: CASGGISYPDYEQYF. The CDR3 nucleotides are TGTGCCAGCGGGGGAATTTCCTACCCTGACTACGAGCAGTACTTC.

Of note for this clonotype: One junction end disagrees with the germline gene, perhaps due to a read error. The CDR3 DNA sequence: TGTGCCAGCAGTTTAGCGCTTCGTGAGAATGGGCAGTTCTTC. It is translated as CASSLALRENGQFF. V is TRBV12-3 or TRBV12-4 and J is TRBJ2-1; D not certain. The CDR3 extends over 14 amino acids.

The chain employs TRBV9 and TRBJ1-3; D is unresolved. Germline lookup yields CDR1 SGDLS and CDR2 YYNGEE. This CDR3 is built from 16 residues. V lost 0 bases and J 0 bases, leaving 10 bases between the germline ends. DNA of the CDR3: TGTGCCAGCAGCGTAGTAGGAGGATTCTCTGGAAACACCATATATTTT. Its translation is CASSVVGGFSGNTIYF.

This sequence joins TRBV6-6 and TRBJ1-5; D is ambiguous. Between the trimmed V and J ends, which lost 2 bases and 0 bases, there was a span of 5 bases. CDR3 size: 14 residues. Germline CDR1 reads MNHNY; CDR2 reads SVGAGI (reference sequence). CDR3 region: CASSYRASNQPQHF. The CDR3 DNA reads as TGTGCCAGCAGTTACAGGGCTAGCAATCAGCCCCAGCATTTT.